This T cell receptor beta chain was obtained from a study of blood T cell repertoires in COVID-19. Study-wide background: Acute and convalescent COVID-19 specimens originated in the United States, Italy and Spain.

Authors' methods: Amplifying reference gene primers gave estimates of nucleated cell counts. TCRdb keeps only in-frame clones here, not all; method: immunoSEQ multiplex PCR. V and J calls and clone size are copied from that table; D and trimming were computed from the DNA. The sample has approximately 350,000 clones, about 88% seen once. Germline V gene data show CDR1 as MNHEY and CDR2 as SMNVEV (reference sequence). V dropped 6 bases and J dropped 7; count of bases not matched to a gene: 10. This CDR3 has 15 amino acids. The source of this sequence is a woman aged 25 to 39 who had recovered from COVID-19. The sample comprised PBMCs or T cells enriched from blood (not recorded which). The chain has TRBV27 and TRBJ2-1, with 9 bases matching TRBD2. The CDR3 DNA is TGTGCCAGCAGCCAGACTAGCGGAGCTGGGAATGAGCAGTTCTTC. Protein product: CASSQTSGAGNEQFF.